The clone carrying this T cell receptor beta chain was seen a handful of times. Each donor was healthy, and each was a bone marrow donor. This sample stems from a study of cytomegalovirus exposure and HLA in healthy donors. About the research overall: Samples from HLA-typed donors yielded around 79 million unique TCRs in an early data release.

Germline values: CDR1 MGHRA, CDR2 YSYEKL. V gave up 1 base and J gave up 2 bases, with 5 bases separating them. This CDR3 region has 14 residues. 60 Vbeta and 13 Jbeta primers were used in PCR. In the original processing: The authors later counted about 80 million unique TCR beta chains, some 9.9 million of them shared. Sequencing was performed with immunoSEQ multiplex PCR; in TCRdb, only in-frame clones are kept and a portion is missing. Clone size and the V and J calls come from that table; the DNA yielded D and trimming. The table records roughly 190,000 clones, roughly 80% of them present only once.

The chain has TRBV4-1 and TRBJ2-2; no firm D call. The sequenced sample consisted of PBMCs. This clonotype was sampled from a woman between 18 and 29 years old in good health and CMV-seronegative. This CDR3 is CASSQVTNTGELFF. The CDR3 region has the DNA TGCGCCAGCAGCCAAGTGACAAACACCGGGGAGCTGTTTTTT.